This entry describes one T cell receptor beta chain. Its antigen is unidentified. The time point is: sample taken at primary tumor resection. CDR3 length: 15 residues. Per the germline V gene, CDR1 is SGHTA and CDR2 is FQGNSA. The germline V and J ends were trimmed by 5 bases and 3 bases, with 14 bases remaining between them. The sample is drawn from a study of spatial heterogeneity in lung cancer. Looking at the study overall: The correlation between TCR transcript counts in tumor regions and a T cell module score from matched bulk RNA-seq was strong.

TCR cDNA molecules each had a unique molecular identifier. Using its own MiXCR run on the 5' RACE reads, TCRdb lists one record per CDR3 protein. Of about 10,000 distinct CDR3 sequences in the sample, approximately 11% are singletons; the top ten hold 39%. Findings and limits, study-wide: Mutation counts in tumors were tracked by counts of expanded intratumoral alpha and beta TCRs.

The rearrangement links TRBV7-2 to TRBJ2-1, with a weak D call TRBD2 (6 bases). The TCR originated in a male donor with early-stage non-small cell lung cancer. Sample: lung tumor tissue, taken at surgery. The CDR3: CASSPGRGIYNEQFF. DNA of the CDR3: TGTGCCAGCAGCCCGGGGCGGGGTATCTACAATGAGCAGTTCTTC.